This T cell receptor (beta chain) is from a study of blood T cells in healthy people across ages (dated by TCRdb to about 2015). For context, the study as a whole: In model experiments, template switching captured roughly one uniquely barcoded TCR beta cDNA molecule for every two T cells. Donors were grouped into four age groups: young (average roughly 15 years), middle-aged (roughly 38), aged (around 62) and long-lived (approximately 75). For two donors (one aged 18 to 30 and one aged 80 or older), the study analyzed two additional independent replicas of 1 million unique cDNA reads from the same blood draw. Age-related changes in TCR beta repertoire diversity were measured in the study by deep sequencing normalized with unique cDNA molecular identifiers. To avoid experimental bias, donors of different ages were spread randomly across the sequencing lanes. Results and caveats for the whole study, not just this receptor: Compared with the aged group, more naive CD4+ T cells, fewer expanded clones and increased TCR diversity were shown by the long-lived group, suggesting age selection. Donor CMV infection status was unknown, potentially confounding age-related changes in expanded clonotypes. Observed TCR beta diversity per million T cells fell roughly linearly with age, and a significant reduction was already apparent by age approximately 40. The percentage of naive T cells measured by flow cytometry correlated strongly with observed TCR beta diversity. Estimates of total diversity based on one million sequenced T cells were considered lower bounds and underestimates. Because profiling used bulk unsorted PBMCs, naive and antigen-experienced compartments could not be compared conclusively.

The method was 5' RACE. Reads for this sample came from an Illumina HiSeq 2500. A second PCR of roughly 7 to 11 cycles was performed with a sample-barcoded 5' primer and a J-beta primer mix. A unique molecular identifier was introduced onto each TCR beta cDNA molecule by a template-switch 5' adaptor carrying 12 random nucleotides. At least 2.5 million CDR3-containing paired-end reads were obtained from each sample. First-strand cDNA synthesis was performed from all RNA using the Mint cDNA synthesis kit, with priming by a TRBC-specific oligonucleotide. Following uracil-DNA glycosylase treatment, a first 18-cycle PCR with universal primers M1SS and BC2_uni_R was performed on all cDNA. The authors' analysis ran thus. For normalization, 1 million high-quality reads were randomly selected from each sample, with every read carrying a distinct molecular identifier. Reads with shared molecular identifiers were discarded instead of being binned into consensus sequences. MiTCR, set to a Q25 quality threshold and the strictest error-elimination algorithm, was used for CDR3 identification, clonotype clustering and error correction. A nonparametric unseen species model using Euler transformation provided a lower-bound estimate of total TCR beta diversity. TCRdb trimmed public reads at Q25 via fastp, called clones via MiXCR and kept in-frame beta chains. CDR3 protein duplicates are merged, each entry listing the most common genes and DNA. These V and J calls originate from TCRdb's pipeline instead of the authors' own analysis. Across this sample there are approximately 810,000 distinct CDR3 sequences, with around 28% seen only once. The ten largest clones represent roughly a sixth of the sample.

The CDR3 spans 15 residues, from the cysteine through the phenylalanine. Kept here is only the CDR3 DNA, which spans 45 bases and is read in frame from base 1. CDR1 and CDR2 are drawn from the germline V gene (reference sequence): SEHNR, FQNEAQ. V loses 0 bases of germline sequence and J loses 5 bases, and the interval between the two ends is 13 bases. Donors were 39 systemically healthy Caucasian individuals from Russia aged roughly 6 to 95 years. Around 10 milliliters of peripheral blood were collected from each donor into EDTA-treated Vacutainer tubes. Ficoll-Paque density-gradient centrifugation was used to isolate PBMCs, with at least 7 million per sample. Total RNA was extracted from PBMCs with Trizol reagent, with at least 6 micrograms obtained per sample. The percentages of naive CD45RAhigh/CD27high T cells were determined by flow cytometry on a PBMC aliquot from every donor. This clonotype came up many times. Its antigen is currently not known. The record has no base qualities; no much larger clone is one base away.

Sequences were obtained from blood. The TCR comes from an elderly woman in good health. The rearranged segments are TRBV7-9 and TRBJ2-5; 6 matching bases give a weak D call of TRBD1. The CDR3 reads as follows: CASSLAETQGETQYF. The DNA sequence follows: TGTGCCAGCAGCTTAGCGGAGACGCAGGGGGAGACCCAGTACTTC.